The 20 T cell receptor beta chains in this list originate from one sample, sequenced in a study of human T cells and chemical hapten exposure. TCRdb called the RACE reads again in MiXCR, with one record for every CDR3 protein. The data hold some 110,000 distinct CDR3 sequences, with roughly 12% observed a single time. Indicated time point: patch test 1, 2 weeks after DPC sensitization. Treatment described: therapeutic diphenylcyclopropenone sensitization with weekly scalp DPC. The sample here was whole blood, taken in connection with sensitization to the hapten diphenylcyclopropenone (DPC). The receptors were gathered from a woman between 50 and 59 years old with alopecia areata. Some clones in this sample may be carry-over from other donors' samples.

The table lists this clonotype with a few counts. V gene TRBV6-1 combines with J gene TRBJ2-7; D may be TRBD2 (7 bases). Germline V CDR1 and CDR2: MNHNS, SASEGT. The length of the CDR3 is 13 residues. V was trimmed by 10 bases and J by 0 bases, leaving 13 bases between them. The DNA of the CDR3 is TGTGCCACCCTACGGGGGGCCTCCTACGAGCAGTACTTC. As protein: CATLRGASYEQYF.

This clonotype was counted many times. The chain joins TRBV6-2 or TRBV6-3 to TRBJ1-2; D gene unclear. The CDR3 totals 15 residues. CDR1 and CDR2 from the germline V gene are MNHEY and SVGEGT. Trimming cost V 8 bases and J 4 bases, with 20 bases left between them. CDR3 residues: CASRLDGGDFYGYTF. The CDR3 region has the DNA TGTGCCAGCCGTCTGGACGGAGGCGACTTCTATGGCTACACCTTC.

This clonotype turned up a few times. J is TRBJ2-1 and V is TRBV11-2; 15 bases agree with TRBD2. V gave up 6 bases and J gave up 10 bases; unmatched junction bases: 13. Germline V gene lookup returns CDR1 SGHAT and CDR2 FQNNGV. The CDR3 runs 17 residues. This chain's CDR3 is CASRPTPGLAGGSEQFF. The DNA of the CDR3 is TGTGCCAGCAGGCCTACCCCCGGACTAGCGGGGGGGTCAGAGCAGTTCTTC.

The chain has TRBV4-3 and TRBJ1-1, with 7 bases that match TRBD1. The CDR3 runs to 15 residues. CDR1 is LGHNA and CDR2 is YSLEER in the germline V gene. Trimming cost V 0 bases and J 3 bases; bases outside gene matches: 4. The DNA of the CDR3 is TGCGCCAGCAGCCAAGATTCGGGGACAGACACTGAAGCTTTCTTT. Its protein product is CASSQDSGTDTEAFF.

The V and J genes are TRBV24-1 and TRBJ2-7; 9 nucleotides match TRBD1. This CDR3 spans 15 amino acids. Per the germline V gene, CDR1 is KGHDR and CDR2 is SFDVKD. V gave up 2 bases and J gave up 7 bases; unmatched junction bases: 8. CDR3 protein: CATSDSGTGLREQYF. The CDR3 DNA sequence: TGTGCCACCAGTGATTCCGGGACAGGGCTTCGGGAGCAGTACTTC.

Ten or more counts support this clonotype. V gene TRBV29-1 combines with J gene TRBJ1-6, with TRBD1 matching 8 bases. With V trimmed by 4 bases and J by 9 bases, 2 bases remained unmatched. The CDR3 length is 12 residues. The germline gives CDR1 SQVTM, CDR2 ANQGSEA. DNA of the CDR3: TGCAGCGTTGGGACAGGGAGTTCACCCCTCCACTTT. Translated, it gives CSVGTGSSPLHF. Full variable domain (rest looked up from reference TRBV29-1 and TRBJ1-6): SAVISQKPSRDICQRGTSLTIQCQVDSQVTMMFWYRQQPGQSLTLIATANQGSEATYESGFVIDKFPISRPNLTFSTLTVSNMSPEDSSIYLCSVGTGSSPLHFGNGTRLTVT.

This clonotype has a count of ten or more. The rearrangement links TRBV7-2 to TRBJ2-3; maybe TRBD1 (6 bases). Trimming left V 5 bases short and J 6 bases short, with 12 bases between. Germline V gives CDR1 SGHTA, CDR2 FQGNSA. CDR3 length: 13 amino acids. The CDR3 protein is CASSRGQTDTQYF. The CDR3, as DNA: TGTGCCAGCAGCCGGGGACAAACGGATACGCAGTATTTT.

The rearrangement joins TRBV12-3 or TRBV12-4 to TRBJ2-7; no clear D. V shed 6 bases and J shed 2 bases, with 11 bases lying between them. The CDR3 length is 13 residues. The CDR3 DNA reads TGTGCCAGCAGCCGCGACGGCCCCTACGAGCAGTACTTC. It is translated as CASSRDGPYEQYF.

In this sample, this clonotype turned up many times. This chain uses TRBV11-2 with TRBJ1-1; a possible D gene is TRBD1 (5 bases). Germline loops: CDR1 SGHAT, CDR2 FQNNGV. CDR3 length: 12 residues. V lost 5 bases and J 3 bases, leaving 7 bases between the germline ends. Here the CDR3 DNA reads TGTGCCAGCAGCCAGGGCGACACTGAAGCTTTCTTT. Its translation: CASSQGDTEAFF.

The sample holds a few counts of this clonotype. The chain couples TRBV11-2 to TRBJ2-1, with D hard to call. V lost 5 bases and J lost 6, with 8 bases in between. The germline V gene encodes CDR1 SGHAT and CDR2 FQNNGV. This CDR3 has 12 amino acids. CDR3 loop: CASSPSPNEQFF. Here the CDR3 DNA reads TGTGCCAGCAGCCCCTCGCCCAATGAGCAGTTCTTC. Filled out from reference TRBV11-2 and TRBJ2-1, the complete variable domain reads EAGVAQSPRYKIIEKRQSVAFWCNPISGHATLYWYQQILGQGPKLLIQFQNNGVVDDSQLPKDRFSAERLKGVDSTLKIQPAKLEDSAVYLCASSPSPNEQFFGPGTRLTVL.

This clonotype was detected ten times or more. CDR3 coding DNA: TGCAGTGCTTCCTGGGGTGATACGCAGTATTTT. It encodes CSASWGDTQYF. The J gene is TRBJ2-3, the V gene TRBV20-1; unclear D gene. The germline V gene encodes CDR1 DFQATT and CDR2 SNEGSKA (reference sequence). Trimming pared 5 bases from V and 6 bases from J, leaving 9 bases between. There are 11 residues in the CDR3.

This clonotype has only a few counts. This chain links TRBV2 with TRBJ2-4; 12 bases agree with TRBD2. V shed 6 bases and J 8 bases; nucleotides not matched to a gene: 5. Per germline, CDR1 SNHLY and CDR2 FYNNEI. This CDR3 comprises 14 residues. In nucleotides, the CDR3 is TGTGCCAGCAGAACTAGCGGGGGGCCTGACATTCAGTACTTC. Amino acid sequence: CASRTSGGPDIQYF.

V and J are TRBV3-1 and TRBJ2-1; 10 bases match TRBD2. J gave up 3 bases and V 1 base, and 0 bases lay outside the gene matches. The germline CDR1 and CDR2 sequences are LGHDT and YNNKEL (reference sequence). The length of the CDR3 is 15 residues. For the CDR3, the DNA is TGTGCCAGCAGCCAAGCTAGCGGGGGCTACAATGAGCAGTTCTTC. This gives the protein CASSQASGGYNEQFF.

This chain connects TRBV14 to TRBJ2-5; 8 bases match TRBD1. The germline V gene has CDR1 SGHDN and CDR2 FVKESK. J gave up 4 bases and V 0 bases, and 7 bases lay outside the gene matches. There are 16 residues in the CDR3. DNA for the CDR3: TGTGCCAGCAGCCAAGATACAACAGGGGGTAGAGAGACCCAGTACTTC. Its protein product is CASSQDTTGGRETQYF. Combining the CDR3 with reference TRBV14 and TRBJ2-5 gives the whole variable domain EAGVTQFPSHSVIEKGQTVTLRCDPISGHDNLYWYRRVMGKEIKFLLHFVKESKQDESGMPNNRFLAERTGGTYSTLKVQPAELEDSGVYFCASSQDTTGGRETQYFGPGTRLLVL.

V and J are TRBV28 and TRBJ2-3, with TRBD2 matching 10 bases. The J segment lost 3 bases and the V segment lost 4 bases, leaving 4 bases of the junction unmatched. The CDR3 spans 15 residues. CDR1 and CDR2 from the germline V gene are MDHEN and SYDVKM. CDR3 in amino acids: CASSSVAGGTDTQYF. The CDR3 DNA sequence: TGTGCCAGCAGTTCTGTAGCGGGAGGAACAGATACGCAGTATTTT.

This clonotype has only a few counts. The rearrangement joins TRBV6-6 to TRBJ2-3; no firm D call. This CDR3 comprises 14 residues. V was shortened by 5 bases and J by 4 bases, with 13 bases between the two germline ends. Germline V lookup: CDR1 MNHNY, CDR2 SVGAGI (reference sequence). The CDR3 nucleotides are TGTGCCAGCAGTCACTTAGGGCGCGCAGATACGCAGTATTTT. The encoded protein is CASSHLGRADTQYF.

This clonotype was seen repeatedly, ten times or more. This chain uses TRBV28 with TRBJ2-7; 7 bases fit TRBD1. Unmatched junction bases numbered 9, after V lost 5 bases and J lost 2 bases. Germline lookup yields CDR1 MDHEN and CDR2 SYDVKM. This CDR3 is 15 amino acids long. The CDR3 spells CASSPPTGATYEQYF. CDR3 in DNA: TGTGCCAGCAGTCCCCCCACAGGGGCTACCTACGAGCAGTACTTC.

This clonotype was seen more than once but under ten times. The genes are TRBV5-1 and TRBJ2-6; 8 bases are shared with TRBD1. The germline CDR1 and CDR2 sequences are SGHRS and YFSETQ. V dropped 3 bases and J dropped 3; count of bases not matched to a gene: 8. This CDR3 region has 17 residues. The CDR3 region has the DNA TGCGCCAGCAGCTCTGGACAGGGAGCATTTGGGGCCAACGTCCTGACTTTC. Translating it yields CASSSGQGAFGANVLTF.

Ten or more counts support this clonotype. The chain couples TRBV3-1 to TRBJ2-7; possible D gene TRBD1, 6 bases. The CDR3 is 16 amino acids. V lost 4 bases, J lost 2 bases, and 18 bases lay in between. Germline assignment: CDR1 LGHDT and CDR2 YNNKEL (reference sequence). CDR3 in DNA: TGTGCCAGCAGCCCCTTCACAGGGCTACCGACCTACGAGCAGTACTTC. It yields the protein CASSPFTGLPTYEQYF.

This clonotype was found a few times. This chain joins TRBV29-1 and TRBJ1-1; no clear D. Germline loops: CDR1 SQVTM, CDR2 ANQGSEA. With 0 bases removed from V and 5 bases from J, the gap between germline ends came to 10 bases. There are 13 residues in the CDR3. CDR3 coding DNA: TGCAGCGTTGAAGATCGTGGGAGGACTGAAGCTTTCTTT. Its translation is CSVEDRGRTEAFF.